The entry below gives a single TCR beta chain sequence along with its context. The data belong to a study of blood T cell repertoires in COVID-19. Study information: From T cells, B-cell-depleted T cells, or PBMCs came the material, which was cDNA or gDNA.

Clones were read by immunoSEQ multiplex PCR, and TCRdb kept only the in-frame ones, dropping some. Here the sample spans 400,000 or so clones, 88% being singletons. Deletions cut 4 bases from V and 7 bases from J, with 13 bases between. From germline, CDR1 is GTSNPN and CDR2 SVGIG (reference sequence). CDR3 length equals 12 residues. This chain connects TRBV30 to TRBJ1-2; D is perhaps TRBD1 (5 bases). The source material was PBMCs or T cells enriched from blood (not recorded which). This clonotype was obtained from a woman in her forties with acute COVID-19. The CDR3 loop reads CAWTSGTFGYTF. CDR3 bases: TGTGCCTGGACCTCCGGGACTTTTGGCTACACCTTC.